This T cell receptor (beta chain) was found in a study of T-cell memory formation after mild COVID-19 listed by TCRdb under 2021. In the study overall: TCR sequence clusters from the two donors were found to be largely donor specific. In two donors, T-cell clones that expanded and contracted after mild COVID-19 were followed by sequencing TCRalpha and TCRbeta repertoires longitudinally. The cohort comprised two young, previously healthy adult volunteers, one female and one male.

From the cysteine through the phenylalanine, the CDR3 covers 13 amino acids. Only CDR3 DNA remains: 39 bases, in frame from the first base. A distance of 9 bases separates the germline ends of V and J, which lose 6 bases and 6 bases respectively. Ficoll-Paque density gradient centrifugation was the method used to isolate PBMCs. General conclusions and limits of the study: Contracting CD4+ clones turned up mainly in the CM and EM memory subsets, whereas EMRA was where CD8+ clones were enriched. Only two mild cases were covered by the study, and larger cohorts that include severe cases with pre-infection samples were considered necessary. Some responding clones were detected in pre-infection memory, suggesting pre-existing cross-reactive memory T cells joined the SARS-CoV-2 response. The second-wave clones that peaked on day 37 were not confirmed to be SARS-CoV-2 specific. Clones contracting from day 15 to 85 had balanced CD4/CD8 phenotypes, while a second wave expanding from day 15 to 37 was biased towards CD4+.

TCRdb names Illumina NovaSeq 6000 as the instrument used. TCRalpha and TCRbeta cDNA libraries were constructed by 5'RACE with constant-segment primers, with sample barcodes and unique molecular identifiers being introduced. RNA was extracted from every sample with Trizol reagent. Libraries were amplified in two PCR steps, with a second sample barcode and Illumina TruSeq adapters added in the second step. Sequencing of libraries was performed on an Illumina NovaSeq with 2 x 150 bp paired-end reads. In the original analysis: With migec v1.2.7, reads were demultiplexed and then collapsed into UMI-guided consensus sequences. With mixcr v2.1.11, UMI consensuses were aligned to TRA and TRB V and J templates and assembled into clonotypes. A clonotype was counted as expanded or contracted only if both edgeR and NoisET called the change significant, with noise models trained on biological replicates. edgeR calls used a false discovery rate-adjusted p below 0.01 and a log2 fold-change threshold of 1. As an exploratory analysis of dynamics, max-normalized trajectories of the 1000 most abundant clonotypes were examined with PCA combined with hierarchical clustering. Separately sequenced CD4+ and CD8+ repertoires were used to assign the CD4 or CD8 phenotype of responding clones. TCRdb reworked the public reads: Q25 trimming with fastp, MiXCR clone assembly, productive beta chains retained. Duplicate CDR3 protein sequences are folded into a single record with the most common DNA and genes. TCRdb, rather than the study authors, made the V and J calls. The sample data list 150,000 to 200,000 distinct CDR3 sequences, and 11% of these were observed just once. Clones ranked in the top ten supply about 3.8% of the sample.

This clonotype was observed a handful of times. Its antigen has not been determined. There are no base qualities to consult, and no much larger clone falls within one base. The TCR sequence derives from a man younger than 35 who had mild COVID-19 (a few samples of this study predate the infection). The sample titles of this study are shuffled in the database, so cell type and time point are left out; the donor was told from shared clones. The chain links TRBV12-3 or TRBV12-4 with TRBJ1-6, with TRBD1 perhaps the D gene, on 5 matching bases. The sequencing sample was made of PBMCs or a T cell subset sorted from them (not recorded which). The sequence in DNA is TGTGCCAGCAGCATCGACAGTAATTCACCCCTCCACTTT. It translates as CASSIDSNSPLHF.